This TCR beta chain came from a study of OX40 agonist ivuxolimab in advanced cancers. Study-level background: All patients had ivuxolimab intravenously every 2 weeks at 0.01 to 10 mg/kg.

Study outcomes and limitations: Also present in some nonresponders was a low level of normalized T-cell clonal expansion.

Some clones are missing from TCRdb's copy, which holds only in-frame ones; the method was immunoSEQ multiplex PCR. This table has roughly 100,000 clones, 87% appearing once. In the case of this clone: What it binds is not known.

The CDR3 totals 14 residues. V was clipped by 2 bases and J by 4 bases, with 12 bases between them. Germline assignment: CDR1 SNHLY and CDR2 FYNNEI. The sequence derives from an adult with an advanced solid tumor such as melanoma, head and neck, liver or kidney cancer. Sequencing was performed on CD4+ or CD8+ T cells sorted from blood, taken in a trial of the OX40 agonist ivuxolimab. The J gene is TRBJ2-7, the V gene TRBV2, with D possibly being TRBD1 (5 bases). The CDR3 sequence: CASSEPRGVYEQYF. CDR3 sequence (DNA): TGTGCCAGCAGTGAACCTAGGGGCGTTTACGAGCAGTACTTC.